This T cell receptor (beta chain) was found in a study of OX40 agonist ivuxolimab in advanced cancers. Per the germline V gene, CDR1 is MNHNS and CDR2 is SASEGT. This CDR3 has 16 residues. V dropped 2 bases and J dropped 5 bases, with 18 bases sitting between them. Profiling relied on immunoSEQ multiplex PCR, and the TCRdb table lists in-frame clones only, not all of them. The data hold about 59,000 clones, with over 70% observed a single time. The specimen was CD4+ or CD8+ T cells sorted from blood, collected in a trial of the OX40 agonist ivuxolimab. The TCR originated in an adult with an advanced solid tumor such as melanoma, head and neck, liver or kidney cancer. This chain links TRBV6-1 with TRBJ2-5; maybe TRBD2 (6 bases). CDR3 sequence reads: CASSESLAGSGETQYF. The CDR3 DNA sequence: TGTGCCAGCAGTGAATCCCTTGCCGGGAGCGGGGAGACCCAGTACTTC.